This is a list of T cell receptor beta chains from one sample in a study of CD8 T cells in ankylosing spondylitis. One entry per CDR3 protein, called by TCRdb with MiXCR from the 5' RACE reads. The sample carries roughly 250,000 distinct CDR3 sequences, less than 10% recorded once. Material for sequencing was blood, either unsorted or a sorted T cell fraction (not recorded which). Every receptor here comes from a male donor with ankylosing spondylitis or in good health (not recorded which). Each CDR3 is given with its conserved first and last residue. D genes are given only for firm matches. Size is stated as once, few, many, or a class for an expanded clone.

TRBD2	many	TRBV3-1	16	TRBJ2-3	CASSQKTSGVSDTQYF	TGTGCCAGCAGCCAAAAGACTAGCGGGGTTTCGGATACGCAGTATTTT
TRBD2	many	TRBV5-1	16	TRBJ2-1	CASSFTSGRIYNEQFF	TGCGCCAGCAGCTTCACTAGCGGGAGGATCTACAATGAGCAGTTCTTC
TRBD1	many	TRBV6-2/TRBV6-3	20	TRBJ2-3	CASSYLRTGVRPSPGDTQYF	TGTGCCAGCAGTTACCTCAGGACAGGGGTACGACCCTCGCCGGGAGATACGCAGTATTTT
TRBD1	many	TRBV20-1	13	TRBJ2-7	CSANLRGLYEQYF	TGCAGTGCGAATCTCAGGGGGCTCTACGAGCAGTACTTC
NA	many	TRBV12-3/TRBV12-4	13	TRBJ1-1	CASTGRVNTEAFF	TGTGCCAGTACCGGGCGGGTGAACACTGAAGCTTTCTTT
NA	many	TRBV7-8	12	TRBJ2-3	CASSSGGDTQYF	TGTGCCAGCAGCTCCGGTGGAGATACGCAGTATTTT
TRBD2	many	TRBV20-1	15	TRBJ2-1	CSARTSGSSYNEQFF	TGCAGTGCCCGAACTAGCGGGAGCTCCTACAATGAGCAGTTCTTC
NA	many	TRBV4-1	16	TRBJ2-3	CASSQEEESGTDTQYF	TGCGCCAGCAGCCAAGAAGAGGAGAGCGGCACAGATACGCAGTATTTT
NA	many	TRBV5-1	14	TRBJ2-3	CASSLISYSDTQYF	TGCGCCAGCAGCTTGATTAGTTACTCAGATACGCAGTATTTT
NA	many	TRBV29-1	11	TRBJ2-7	CSVEVRLEQYF	TGCAGCGTTGAAGTGCGGCTCGAGCAGTACTTC
NA	many	TRBV20-1	14	TRBJ2-7	CSARDQASRYEQYF	TGCAGTGCTAGAGATCAGGCTAGCAGGTACGAGCAGTACTTC
NA	many	TRBV12-3/TRBV12-4	14	TRBJ1-3	CASISTSSGNTIYF	TGTGCCAGCATTTCGACAAGCTCTGGAAACACCATATATTTT
TRBD1	many	TRBV5-1	17	TRBJ2-7	CASSRTGGMIQSYEQYF	TGCGCCAGCAGCCGGACAGGGGGCATGATTCAATCCTACGAGCAGTACTTC
TRBD1	many	TRBV29-1	13	TRBJ1-2	CSVDQGGKVGYTF	TGCAGCGTGGATCAGGGGGGTAAAGTCGGCTACACCTTC
TRBD2	many	TRBV6-4	15	TRBJ2-3	CASSDSGGATDTQYF	TGTGCCAGCAGTGACAGCGGGGGGGCCACAGATACGCAGTATTTT